This TCR beta chain comes out of a study of cytomegalovirus exposure and HLA in healthy donors. The CDR3 runs to 13 residues. With 4 bases removed from V and 5 bases from J, the gap between germline ends came to 11 bases. CDR1 and CDR2 (germline): LNHDA, SQIVND (reference sequence). Study-wide results and limits: Presence/absence analyses treated sequencing depth as roughly uniform across donors. An analysis done earlier found most TCR beta V segments productive about 87% or about 30% of the time. A later analysis linked a missense DCLRE1C variant to TCR beta V- and J-gene trimming.

PCR primers comprised 60 Vbeta and 13 Jbeta primers. Clones were sequenced by immunoSEQ multiplex PCR, and TCRdb holds only the in-frame ones, with some missing. Of approximately 150,000 clones listed, approximately 80% are singletons. As for this clone: The antigen is undetermined.

This chain joins TRBV19 and TRBJ1-2; maybe TRBD1 (6 bases). Sample: PBMCs. The source of this sequence is a man in his late teens or twenties in good health and CMV-seropositive. The CDR3 nucleotides read TGTGCCAGTAGTAAGGACAGAGAATATGGCTACACCTTC. Protein sequence: CASSKDREYGYTF.